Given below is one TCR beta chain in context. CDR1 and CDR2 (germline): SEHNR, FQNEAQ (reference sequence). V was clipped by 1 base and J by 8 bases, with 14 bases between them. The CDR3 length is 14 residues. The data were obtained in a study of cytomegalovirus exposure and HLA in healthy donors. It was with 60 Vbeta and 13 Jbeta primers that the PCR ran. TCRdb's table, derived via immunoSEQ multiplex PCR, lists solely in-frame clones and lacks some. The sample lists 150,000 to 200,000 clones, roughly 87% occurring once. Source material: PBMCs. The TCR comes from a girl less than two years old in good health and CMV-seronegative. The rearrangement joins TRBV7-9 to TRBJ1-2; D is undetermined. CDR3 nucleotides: TGTGCCAGCAGCTTAGACGGGTCCTATGTAGGCTACACCTTC. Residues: CASSLDGSYVGYTF.